A single sample is the source of the 14 T cell receptor beta chains below, sequenced in a study of T cell repertoires in cytomegalovirus infection. Antigens of these TCRs are unknown. TCRdb ran MiXCR on the reads and lists one entry per CDR3 protein. Here the sample spans 700,000 to 900,000 distinct CDR3 sequences, 25% to 30% being singletons. The sample consisted of cultured CD8+ T cells from PBMCs, taken from culture after CMV antigen stimulation. The source is a human donor in good health (CMV status not recorded). Some clones in this sample may be carry-over from other donors' samples.

The chain recombines TRBV2 with TRBJ2-7, with D uncertain. The CDR3 runs 10 residues. The germline gives CDR1 SNHLY, CDR2 FYNNEI. In nucleotides, the CDR3 is TGTGCCACCAGTGGCGGCGAGCAGTACGTC. It codes for CATSGGEQYV.

This clonotype was picked up many times. The gene calls are TRBV12-3 or TRBV12-4 and TRBJ2-1; D is perhaps TRBD1 (6 bases). Trimming took 5 bases from V and 1 from J, leaving 12 bases between them. The CDR3 covers 15 residues. CDR3 protein: CASSPQGPSYNEQFF. The CDR3 region has the DNA TGTGCCAGCAGTCCCCAGGGGCCTTCCTACAATGAGCAGTTCTTC.

In this sample, this clonotype turned up a few times. The chain links TRBV7-9 to TRBJ2-1; no clear D gene. V was trimmed by 1 base and J by 11 bases, leaving 15 bases between them. Germline V gene sequence: CDR1 SEHNR, CDR2 FQNEAQ (reference sequence). The CDR3 is 14 residues long. CDR3 region: CASSLEVRVGKQFF. In nucleotides, the CDR3 is TGTGCCAGCAGCTTAGAGGTCCGAGTCGGTAAGCAGTTCTTC.

This rearrangement joins TRBV25-1 to TRBJ2-7; 8 positions match TRBD1. Germline V gene data show CDR1 as MGHDK and CDR2 as SYGVNS. The V segment lost 4 bases and the J segment 3 bases; nucleotides outside the gene matches: 8. This CDR3 has 15 residues. CDR3 in amino acids: CASSAGTGFGYEQYF. The CDR3 DNA reads TGTGCCAGCAGTGCCGGGACAGGTTTCGGCTACGAGCAGTACTTC.

This clonotype came up a few times. This sequence joins TRBV27 and TRBJ2-7; D remains unclear. From germline, CDR1 is MNHEY and CDR2 SMNVEV (reference sequence). The CDR3 is made up of 14 amino acids. Trimming pared 3 bases from V and 3 bases from J, leaving 12 bases between. The CDR3 spells CASSFGSHNYEQYF. The CDR3 bases are TGTGCCAGCAGTTTTGGATCCCATAACTACGAGCAGTACTTC.

V and J are TRBV19 and TRBJ1-6, with D possibly being TRBD1 (6 bases). Germline V gene sequence: CDR1 LNHDA, CDR2 SQIVND (reference sequence). This CDR3 is built from 13 residues. With 6 bases removed from V and 6 bases from J, the gap between germline ends came to 9 bases. Written as DNA, the CDR3 is TGTGCCAGTAGGTGGACAGCTAATTCACCCCTCCACTTT. Amino acid sequence: CASRWTANSPLHF.

This clonotype was observed a few times. CDR3 sequence reads: CASSARRDRGQETQYF. CDR3 in DNA: TGTGCCAGCAGCGCCCGCCGGGACAGGGGACAAGAGACCCAGTACTTC. The genes are TRBV7-9 and TRBJ2-5; 10 bases fit TRBD1. The CDR3 is 16 amino acids. Germline V gives CDR1 SEHNR, CDR2 FQNEAQ (reference sequence). V dropped 5 bases and J dropped 2; count of bases not matched to a gene: 8.

The table lists this clonotype with a few counts. The CDR3 DNA reads TGTGCCAGCAGCCCCTGGACTAGCGGGGGGAGGGATGAGCAGTTCTTC. Protein sequence: CASSPWTSGGRDEQFF. J is TRBJ2-1 and V is TRBV7-9, with 14 bases fitting TRBD2. This CDR3 spans 16 amino acids. Germline assignment: CDR1 SEHNR and CDR2 FQNEAQ (reference sequence). V lost 5 bases and J lost 8; bases outside the gene matches: 8.

The chain links TRBV7-3 to TRBJ2-1; 7 positions agree with TRBD2. This CDR3 spans 13 amino acids. CDR1 is SGHTA, CDR2 FQGTGA, per germline. Losses at the gene ends were 6 bases for V and 6 bases for J; bases not matched to a gene: 5. The CDR3 loop reads CASSVGGFNEQFF. The CDR3 region has the DNA TGTGCCAGCAGTGTGGGAGGGTTCAATGAGCAGTTCTTC.

About this clonotype itself: The DNA is left out, because the CDR3 cannot be placed on it with certainty; the CDR3 is given as TCRdb lists it. This sequence joins TRBV28 and TRBJ2-1; the D call of TRBD2 is as the table states it, not checked on the DNA. The CDR3 spans 20 amino acids, including both terminal residues. Germline CDR1 is MDHEN and CDR2 is SYDVKM. CDR3 loop: CASSSSGLAGPSSSYNEQFF.

This clonotype was counted many times. J is TRBJ2-2 and V is TRBV4-1; D gene uncertain. CDR1 is MGHRA and CDR2 is YSYEKL in the germline V gene. The V and J ends lost 0 bases and 4 bases respectively, with 6 bases between them. This CDR3 spans 14 amino acids. The CDR3 DNA is TGCGCCAGCAGCCAAGAAGCAGGCACCGGGGAGCTGTTTTTT. It is translated as CASSQEAGTGELFF.

The table lists this clonotype with a few counts. This sequence joins TRBV29-1 and TRBJ1-1, with D hard to call. CDR1 SQVTM and CDR2 ANQGSEA come from the germline V gene. This CDR3 has 10 residues. V was cut by 3 bases and J by 3 bases, with 2 bases left in between. CDR3 nucleotides: TGCAGCGTTGAGTACACTGAAGCTTTCTTT. As protein: CSVEYTEAFF.

The chain combines TRBV16 with TRBJ1-1; tentative D call: TRBD1 (5 bases). This CDR3 is 14 amino acids long. Per the germline V gene, CDR1 is KGHSY and CDR2 is FQNENV. The V end lost 4 bases, the J end lost 5 bases, and 14 bases lay between the germline ends. The CDR3 loop reads CASSPTTALTEAFF. The DNA of the CDR3 is TGTGCCAGCAGCCCTACGACAGCCCTGACTGAAGCTTTCTTT.

This clonotype appeared many times. V gene TRBV7-2 combines with J gene TRBJ2-3, with 7 bases that match TRBD1. CDR3 length: 19 residues. The germline V gene encodes CDR1 SGHTA and CDR2 FQGNSA. The V segment lost 4 bases and the J segment 1 base; nucleotides outside the gene matches: 17. CDR3 residues: CASSSLPGTAPRGTDTQYF. Written as DNA, the CDR3 is TGTGCCAGCAGCTCACTACCCGGGACAGCCCCAAGAGGCACAGATACGCAGTATTTT.